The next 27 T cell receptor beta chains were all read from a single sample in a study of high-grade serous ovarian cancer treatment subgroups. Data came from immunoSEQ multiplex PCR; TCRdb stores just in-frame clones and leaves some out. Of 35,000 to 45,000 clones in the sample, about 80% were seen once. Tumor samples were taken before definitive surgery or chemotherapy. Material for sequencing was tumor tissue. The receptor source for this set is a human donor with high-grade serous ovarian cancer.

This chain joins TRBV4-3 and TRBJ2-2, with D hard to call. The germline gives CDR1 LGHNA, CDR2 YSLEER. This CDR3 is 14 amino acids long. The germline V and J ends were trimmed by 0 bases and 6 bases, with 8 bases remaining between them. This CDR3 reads CASSQDRFPGELFF. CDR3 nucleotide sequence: TGCGCCAGCAGCCAAGATAGGTTCCCCGGGGAGCTGTTTTTT.

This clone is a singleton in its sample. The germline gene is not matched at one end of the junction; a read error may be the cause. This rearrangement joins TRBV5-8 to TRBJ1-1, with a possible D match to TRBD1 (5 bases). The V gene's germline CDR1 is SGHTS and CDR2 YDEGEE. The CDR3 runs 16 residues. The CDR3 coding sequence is TGTGCCAGCATCTTGAAACAGGCGCTAATGAACACTGAAGCTTTCTTT. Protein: CASILKQALMNTEAFF.

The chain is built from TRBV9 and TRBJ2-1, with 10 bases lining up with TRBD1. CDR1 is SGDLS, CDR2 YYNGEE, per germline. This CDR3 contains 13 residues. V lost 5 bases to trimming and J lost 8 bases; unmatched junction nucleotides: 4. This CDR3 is CASRTGGSDEQFF. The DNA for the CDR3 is TGTGCCAGCAGGACAGGGGGCTCGGATGAGCAGTTCTTC.

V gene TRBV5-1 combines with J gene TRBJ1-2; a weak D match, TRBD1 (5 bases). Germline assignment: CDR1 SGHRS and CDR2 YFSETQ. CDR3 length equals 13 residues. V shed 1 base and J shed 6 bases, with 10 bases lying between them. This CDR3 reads CASSLTGYDGYTF. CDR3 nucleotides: TGCGCCAGCAGCTTGACAGGTTACGATGGCTACACCTTC.

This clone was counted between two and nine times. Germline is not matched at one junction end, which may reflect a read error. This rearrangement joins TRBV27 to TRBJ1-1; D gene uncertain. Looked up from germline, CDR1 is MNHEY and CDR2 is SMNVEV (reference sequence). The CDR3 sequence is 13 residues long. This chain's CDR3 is CASTLGPGTEAFF. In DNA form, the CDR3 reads TGTGCCAGCACTTTAGGACCCGGCACTGAAGCTTTCTTT.

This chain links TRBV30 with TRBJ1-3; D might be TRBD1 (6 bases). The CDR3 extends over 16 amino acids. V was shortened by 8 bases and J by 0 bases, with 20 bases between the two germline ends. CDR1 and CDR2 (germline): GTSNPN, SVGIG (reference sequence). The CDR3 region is CAMREQGFNSGNTIYF. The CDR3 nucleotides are TGTGCCATGAGAGAACAGGGATTCAACTCTGGAAACACCATATATTTT.

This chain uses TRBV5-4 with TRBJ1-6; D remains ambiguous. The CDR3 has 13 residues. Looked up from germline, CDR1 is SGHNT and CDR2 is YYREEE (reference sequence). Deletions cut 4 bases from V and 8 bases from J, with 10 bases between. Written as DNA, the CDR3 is TGTGCCAGCAGCCCGAGTGGGGATTCACCCCTCCACTTT. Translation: CASSPSGDSPLHF.

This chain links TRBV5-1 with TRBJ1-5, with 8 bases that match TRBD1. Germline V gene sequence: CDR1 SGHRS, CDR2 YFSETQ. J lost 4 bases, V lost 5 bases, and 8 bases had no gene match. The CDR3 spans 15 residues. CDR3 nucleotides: TGCGCCAGCAGGCCTTCGGACAGGGCTAATCAGCCCCAGCATTTT. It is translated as CASRPSDRANQPQHF.

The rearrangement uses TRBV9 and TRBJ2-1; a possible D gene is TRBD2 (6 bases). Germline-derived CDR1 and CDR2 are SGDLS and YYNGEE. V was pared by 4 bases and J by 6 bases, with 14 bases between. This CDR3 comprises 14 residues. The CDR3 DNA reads TGTGCCAGCAGCCTGACGGGACTTTTCAATGAGCAGTTCTTC. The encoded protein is CASSLTGLFNEQFF. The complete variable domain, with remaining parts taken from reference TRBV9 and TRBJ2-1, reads DSGVTQTPKHLITATGQRVTLRCSPRSGDLSVYWYQQSLDQGLQFLIQYYNGEERAKGNILERFSAQQFPDLHSELNLSSLELGDSALYFCASSLTGLFNEQFFGPGTRLTVL.

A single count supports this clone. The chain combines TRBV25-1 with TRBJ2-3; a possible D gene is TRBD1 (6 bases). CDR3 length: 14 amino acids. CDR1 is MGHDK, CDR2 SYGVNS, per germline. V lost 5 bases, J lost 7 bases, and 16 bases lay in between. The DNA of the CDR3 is TGTGCCAGCAGTCCCTCGGACAGTGGGTATACGCAGTATTTT. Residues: CASSPSDSGYTQYF.

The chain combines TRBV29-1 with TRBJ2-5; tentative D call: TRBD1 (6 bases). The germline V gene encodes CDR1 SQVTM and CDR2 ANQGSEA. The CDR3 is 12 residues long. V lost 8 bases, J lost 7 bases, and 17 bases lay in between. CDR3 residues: CSSGDIFGTQYF. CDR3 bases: TGCAGCTCAGGGGACATATTTGGGACCCAGTACTTC. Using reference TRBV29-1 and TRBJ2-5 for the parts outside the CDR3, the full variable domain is SAVISQKPSRDICQRGTSLTIQCQVDSQVTMMFWYRQQPGQSLTLIATANQGSEATYESGFVIDKFPISRPNLTFSTLTVSNMSPEDSSIYLCSSGDIFGTQYFGPGTRLLVL.

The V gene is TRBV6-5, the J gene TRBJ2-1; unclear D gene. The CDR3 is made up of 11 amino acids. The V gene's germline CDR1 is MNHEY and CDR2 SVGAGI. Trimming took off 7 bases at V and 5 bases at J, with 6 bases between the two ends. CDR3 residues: CASTDNNEQFF. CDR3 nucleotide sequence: TGTGCCAGCACCGACAACAATGAGCAGTTCTTC.

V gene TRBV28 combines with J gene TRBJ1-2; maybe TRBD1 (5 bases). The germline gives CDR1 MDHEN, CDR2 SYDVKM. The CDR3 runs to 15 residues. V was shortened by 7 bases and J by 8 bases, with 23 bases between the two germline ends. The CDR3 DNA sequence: TGTGCCAGCATTCCGGGACCGGGGCGGGTCCGGGGCTACACCTTC. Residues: CASIPGPGRVRGYTF.

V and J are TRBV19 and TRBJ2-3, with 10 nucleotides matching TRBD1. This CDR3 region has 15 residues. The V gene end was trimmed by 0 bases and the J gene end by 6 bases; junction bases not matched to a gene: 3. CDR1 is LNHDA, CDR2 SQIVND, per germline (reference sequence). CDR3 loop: CASSIDEDRGDTQYF. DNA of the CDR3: TGTGCCAGTAGTATAGACGAGGACAGGGGGGATACGCAGTATTTT.

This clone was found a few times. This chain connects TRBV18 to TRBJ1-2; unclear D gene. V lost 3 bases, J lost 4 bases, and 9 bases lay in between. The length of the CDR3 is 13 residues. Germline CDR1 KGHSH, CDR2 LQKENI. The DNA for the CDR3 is TGTGCCAGCTCACCTCCCGGTCCCTATGGCTACACCTTC. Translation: CASSPPGPYGYTF. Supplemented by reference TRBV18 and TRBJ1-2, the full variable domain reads NAGVMQNPRHLVRRRGQEARLRCSPMKGHSHVYWYRQLPEEGLKFMVYLQKENIIDESGMPKERFSAEFPKEGPSILRIQQVVRGDSAAYFCASSPPGPYGYTFGSGTRLTVV.

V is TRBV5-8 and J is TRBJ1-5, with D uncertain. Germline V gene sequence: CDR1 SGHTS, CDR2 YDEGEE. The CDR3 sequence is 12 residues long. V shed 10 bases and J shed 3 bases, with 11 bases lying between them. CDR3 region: CAPRATNQPQHF. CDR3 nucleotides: TGTGCCCCCCGGGCCACCAATCAGCCCCAGCATTTT. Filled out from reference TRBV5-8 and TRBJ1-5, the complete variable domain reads EAGVTQSPTHLIKTRGQQATLRCSPISGHTSVYWYQQALGLGLQFLLWYDEGEERNRGNFPPRFSGRQFPNYSSELNVNALELEDSALYLCAPRATNQPQHFGDGTRLSIL.

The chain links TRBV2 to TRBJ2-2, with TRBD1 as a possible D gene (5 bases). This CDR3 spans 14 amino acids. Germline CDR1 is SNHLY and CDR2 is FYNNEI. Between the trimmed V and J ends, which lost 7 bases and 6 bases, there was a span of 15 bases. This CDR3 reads CASTQVKGPGELFF. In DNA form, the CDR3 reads TGTGCCAGCACGCAGGTCAAGGGGCCCGGGGAGCTGTTTTTT. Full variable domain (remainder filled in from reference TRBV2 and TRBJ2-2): EPEVTQTPSHQVTQMGQEVILRCVPISNHLYFYWYRQILGQKVEFLVSFYNNEISEKSEIFDDQFSVERPDGSNFTLKIRSTKLEDSAMYFCASTQVKGPGELFFGEGSRLTVL.

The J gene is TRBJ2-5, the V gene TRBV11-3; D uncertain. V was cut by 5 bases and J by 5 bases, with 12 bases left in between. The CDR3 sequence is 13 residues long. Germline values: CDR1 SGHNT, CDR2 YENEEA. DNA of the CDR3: TGTGCCAGCAGCCTAAACGTACTGGAGACCCAGTACTTC. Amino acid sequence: CASSLNVLETQYF.

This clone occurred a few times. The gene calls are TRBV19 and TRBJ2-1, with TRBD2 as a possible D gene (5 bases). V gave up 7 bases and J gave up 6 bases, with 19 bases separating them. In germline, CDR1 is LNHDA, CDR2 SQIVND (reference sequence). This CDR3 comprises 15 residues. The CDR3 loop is CASKNERPNANEQFF. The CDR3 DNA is TGTGCCAGTAAAAACGAGCGGCCCAACGCCAATGAGCAGTTCTTC.

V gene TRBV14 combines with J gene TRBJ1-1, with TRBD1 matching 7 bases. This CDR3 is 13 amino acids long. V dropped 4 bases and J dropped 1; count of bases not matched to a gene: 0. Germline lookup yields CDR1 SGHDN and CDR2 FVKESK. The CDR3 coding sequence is TGTGCCAGCAGCCGGACAGGGAACACTGAAGCTTTCTTT. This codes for CASSRTGNTEAFF.

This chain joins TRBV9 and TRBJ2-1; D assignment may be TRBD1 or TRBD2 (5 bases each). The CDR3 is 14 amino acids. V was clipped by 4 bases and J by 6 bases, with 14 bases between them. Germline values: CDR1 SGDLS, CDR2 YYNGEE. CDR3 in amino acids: CASSTTGRGNEQFF. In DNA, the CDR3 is TGTGCCAGCAGCACGACGGGAAGGGGCAATGAGCAGTTCTTC.

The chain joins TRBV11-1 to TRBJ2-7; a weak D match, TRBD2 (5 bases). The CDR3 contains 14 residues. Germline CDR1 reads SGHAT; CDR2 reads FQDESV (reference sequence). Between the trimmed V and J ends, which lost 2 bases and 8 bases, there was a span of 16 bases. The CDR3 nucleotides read TGTGCCAGCAGCTTATCAAATCTGGACTCCAAGCAGTACTTC. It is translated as CASSLSNLDSKQYF.

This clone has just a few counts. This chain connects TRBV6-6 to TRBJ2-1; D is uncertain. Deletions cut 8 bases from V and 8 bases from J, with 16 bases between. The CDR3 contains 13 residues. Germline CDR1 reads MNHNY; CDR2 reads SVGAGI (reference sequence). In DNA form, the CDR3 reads TGTGCCAGCGTGGAGAATGCAGTCCATGAGCAGTTCTTC. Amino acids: CASVENAVHEQFF.

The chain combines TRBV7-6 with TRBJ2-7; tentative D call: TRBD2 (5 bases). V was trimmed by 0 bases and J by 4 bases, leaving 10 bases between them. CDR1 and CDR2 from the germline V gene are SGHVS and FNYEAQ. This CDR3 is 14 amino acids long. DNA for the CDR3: TGTGCCAGCAGCTTAGCGGGAGAGGTGTACGAGCAGTACTTC. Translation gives CASSLAGEVYEQYF. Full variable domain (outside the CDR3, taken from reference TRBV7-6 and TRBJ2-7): GAGVSQSPRYKVTKRGQDVALRCDPISGHVSLYWYRQALGQGPEFLTYFNYEAQQDKSGLPNDRFSAERPEGSISTLTIQRTEQRDSAMYRCASSLAGEVYEQYFGPGTRLTVT.

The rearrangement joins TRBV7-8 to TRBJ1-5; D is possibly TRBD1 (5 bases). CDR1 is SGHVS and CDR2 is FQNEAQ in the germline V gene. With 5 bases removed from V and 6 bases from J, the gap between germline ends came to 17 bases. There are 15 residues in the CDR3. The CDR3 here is CASSLQGDEGQPQHF. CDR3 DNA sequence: TGTGCCAGCAGCCTGCAGGGTGACGAGGGTCAGCCCCAGCATTTT.

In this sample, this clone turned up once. CDR3 bases: TGTGCCAGCTCACTGGAAGAGACCCAGTACTTC. This codes for CASSLEETQYF. The chain couples TRBV18 to TRBJ2-5; the D is unclear. Between the trimmed V and J ends, which lost 4 bases and 3 bases, there was a span of 3 bases. This CDR3 is built from 11 residues. Germline V lookup: CDR1 KGHSH, CDR2 LQKENI.

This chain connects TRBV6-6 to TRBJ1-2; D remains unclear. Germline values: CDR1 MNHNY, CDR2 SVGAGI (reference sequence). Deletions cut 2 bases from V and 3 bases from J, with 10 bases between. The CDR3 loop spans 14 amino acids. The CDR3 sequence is CASSYDPEDYGYTF. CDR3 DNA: TGTGCCAGCAGTTACGACCCCGAGGACTATGGCTACACCTTC.